This record covers a single T cell receptor beta chain. It lacks a known antigen. The record has no base qualities; no much larger clone is one base away. Library preparation was by the immunoSEQ multiplex PCR assay. For the multiplex PCR, a mixture combining 60 forward primers for TCR Vbeta segments and 13 reverse primers for TCR Jbeta segments was used. The CDR3 region of rearranged TCR beta genes was amplified from genomic DNA by a multiplex PCR assay. The amplified TCR beta libraries were sequenced on the Illumina HiSeq System as 87-base-pair reads. The authors processed their data as follows. A later analysis tallied 75 million to 95 million unique TCR beta chains across the 600 to 700 repertoires, and around 9.9 million of those chains were shared by two or more donors. Raw reads were error-corrected and collapsed into unique sequences with a nearest-neighbor algorithm that merged closely related sequences to remove PCR and sequencing errors. V, D and J gene segments were assigned by aligning CDR3 sequences to IMGT reference sequences. For a sequence to be retained, at least a six-nucleotide match to both a V gene segment and a J gene segment was required. Rearrangements were called productive when the CDR3 lacked stop codons and stayed in frame with V and J; all others were non-productive. CDR3 was defined by IMGT convention, running from the second conserved V-encoded cysteine to the conserved J-encoded phenylalanine. In an earlier analysis of approximately 590 of the donors, sequences lacking an unambiguous match to a single V gene segment were excluded. In an earlier analysis of approximately 590 of the donors, V segments were called functional above 56.7% productive rearrangements and were called segregating when the between-donor standard deviation exceeded 5%. A statistical classification framework was built for diagnosing cytomegalovirus status from the catalog of TCR beta chain sequences. V and J gene assignment, in a later analysis, came from comparing TCR nucleotide sequences with IMGT/GENE-DB human TR gene sequences. Using the TCRdist pipeline, a later analysis assigned CDR3 sequences along with most-parsimonious VDJ recombination scenarios. In a later analysis, every TCR beta chain was defined by the combination of its CDR3 amino acid sequence and its V-gene family, and reads without a unique V-gene family were dropped. To address suspected cross-contamination and a sequencing artifact, a later analysis removed 550 to 750 highly shared, low-generation-probability nucleotide sequences. In a later analysis, a clonal expansion index for each public chain was calculated from normalized within-repertoire ranks of inferred template counts. In a later analysis, generation probabilities were computed with a VDJ recombination model fitted to out-of-frame rearrangements, and the resulting probabilities were checked against IGoR. In a later analysis, hypergeometric tests were used to score TCR-TCR, TCR-HLA and TCR-CMV co-occurrence, with a repertoire-size bias correction applied to TCR pairs. A later analysis estimated false discovery rates by permuting HLA or CMV assignments 20 times. In a later analysis, co-occurring TCRs were grouped using DBSCAN, with TCRdist sequence similarity added in when clustering inside HLA-allele-positive subsets. Repertoires with fewer than 30,000 or more than 120,000 public chains, plus five repertoires with anomalous nucleotide sharing, were excluded from co-occurrence clustering. TCRdb carries this immuneACCESS record with in-frame sequences only. Its versions omit some clonotypes, under half of them owing to an unresolved V gene in the studies checked, with the rest unexplained. V, J and clone size derive from that table, while D and trimming were established from the DNA sequence. The sample profile shows under 200,000 clones; around 82% of them were found once. Clones ranked in the top ten supply about 2.4% of the sample.

The cohort comprised some 730 healthy bone marrow donors. At the time of sampling, every cohort member was nominally healthy, though immune exposures that went unrecorded were likely present. The donor tested CMV seronegative, placing the donor among the 300 to 450 seronegative members of the cohort. Each donor provided a peripheral blood sample, and peripheral blood mononuclear cells were used for TCR beta sequencing. Genomic DNA was extracted from the blood cell samples with the Qiagen DNeasy Blood Extraction Kit. The sample is drawn from a study of cytomegalovirus exposure and HLA in healthy donors (dated by TCRdb to about 2017). For the wider study: An earlier analysis of several hundred of the donors reported 250 to 300 Gb of sequence data and some 120 million unique TCR beta sequences from about 179 million T cells. Among roughly 400 genotyped donors of the cohort, an average of around 240,000 unique TCR beta nucleotide sequences were sequenced per donor, about a sixth of them non-productive. The T cell repertoires of 700 or so subjects were profiled by immunosequencing and related to cytomegalovirus serostatus. To predict cytomegalovirus infection status, the study brought together high-throughput TCR immunosequencing, statistical association of individual TCRs with disease status, and machine learning. Donor age, sex, ethnicity and CMV serostatus were compiled alongside the repertoire data. Approximately 300 gigabases of sequencing data and 70 million to 100 million unique TCR sequences were included in an early release covering 550 to 650 HLA-typed donors. Several DR-DQ haplotypes were handled as single units for association and clustering because linkage in the cohort was strong. Rather than using new phenotypic data, the later analysis identified candidate immune exposures from TCR beta sequences and from how often those sequences occurred across donors. Every discovery cohort repertoire had been produced on one sequencing platform. Genome-wide SNP genotypes for about 60% of the roughly 670 donors were used in a later genetic analysis, which treated that subset as a discovery cohort. HLA typing covered class I and class II loci at four-digit resolution. An earlier analysis of approximately 580 of the donors used high-throughput TCR beta sequencing to judge whether each TCR beta V gene segment behaved as functional or pseudogenic. In addition to the first cohort of about 650 subjects, a separate validation cohort of approximately 130 different subjects was used. In a later analysis, previously published TCR beta repertoires from about 670 donors were re-analyzed and high-resolution HLA genotyping was added so that TCR occurrence patterns could be studied. Among the roughly 430 genotyped donors, 75% to 90% belonged to the genetic ancestry cluster associated with self-reported Caucasian donors. The study aimed to test whether cataloging public T cell receptors could reveal signatures of past pathogen exposure. The number of typed donors differed by locus: about 620-640 for A, B, C, DRB1 and DQB1; 522 for DQA1; approximately 610 for DPA1; and around 450 for DPB1.

Broader findings and caveats from the paper: Because the 87-base-pair reads could not distinguish some IMGT-functional V segments, including TRBV6-2 and TRBV6-3, those segments were excluded. A total of roughly 160 TCR beta chains were listed by the study as associated with cytomegalovirus. A cluster of highly shared sequence variants was judged likely to represent a technical artifact of the sequencing pipeline. The earlier analysis of about 600 of the donors excluded fewer than 20 rarely observed V segments, including chromosome 9 orphons, because counts were too low. A further reported finding was that TCR beta sequences accurately predicted the HLA-A and HLA-B alleles for most subjects in the first cohort. The cohort was sequenced for TCR beta chains only, and without alpha or paired-chain data the features that could be detected were limited. Because HLA typing was unavailable for some donors at each locus, only the typed subset was used in association tests. Compared with equally common non-associated chains, HLA-associated TCR beta chains in a later analysis were more clonally expanded and had lower generation probabilities. A few of the identified cytomegalovirus-associated TCR beta chains were confirmed in vitro to be specific for cytomegalovirus antigens. Most TCR sequences were seen in very few donors, while some public TCRs were found in many individuals. In a later analysis, the rate of TCR association differed among HLA loci, with DRB1 alleles having the most associated TCRs and HLA-C alleles having the fewest. A later genetic analysis reported fewer N-insertions in productive TCRs among donors in an Asian-associated ancestry cluster than the approximately 670-donor mean. Presence/absence analyses assumed roughly uniform sequencing depth across donors, an assumption that may not hold. When HLA alleles, especially DR and DQ, strongly co-occurred, TCR associations were difficult to assign to individual alleles. In an earlier analysis of around 600 of the donors, most TCR beta V segments appeared in productive rearrangements about 90% or about 30% of the time, broadly matching IMGT annotations. Linkage disequilibrium might explain the correlated functional status among segregating V segments, but an unknown experimental factor could not be ruled out. A later analysis found that most CMV-associated TCR beta chains appeared HLA-restricted, with HLA associations seemingly driven largely by CMV exposure. According to the authors, the approach could potentially be generalized to other disease states and immunological phenotypes. Immune exposure information for the cohort was limited to CMV serostatus. In a later genetic analysis, a missense DCLRE1C variant was associated with V-gene and J-gene trimming of TCR beta chains, and the association was replicated in an independent cohort. A later analysis reported that several top co-occurrence clusters appeared linked to parvovirus B19, influenza, CMV and Epstein-Barr virus. The classifier was reported to diagnose cytomegalovirus status with high specificity and sensitivity in both the original cohort and the validation cohort. In a later analysis, 16,951 TCR beta sequences were associated with specific HLA alleles at a false discovery rate of 0.05.

V lost 1 base and J lost 4 bases; the stretch between them is 13 bases long. Sequences MGHRA (CDR1) and YSYEKL (CDR2) are obtained from the germline V gene. There are 15 amino acids in the CDR3, from cysteine to phenylalanine inclusive. Kept here is only the CDR3 DNA, which spans 45 bases and is read in frame from base 1. Sequences were obtained from PBMCs. This sequence originates from a man in his 60s in good health and CMV-seronegative. The receptor chain draws on TRBV4-1 and TRBJ1-1; the D region possibly corresponds to TRBD1 (6 bases align). The CDR3 sequence is CASSQVEGVGTEAFF. The DNA reads TGCGCCAGCAGCCAAGTCGAGGGGGTCGGCACTGAAGCTTTCTTT.